The rows below give T cell receptor beta chains drawn from one sample of a study of blood T cell repertoires in COVID-19. Clones were sequenced by immunoSEQ multiplex PCR, and TCRdb holds only the in-frame ones, with some missing. The sample lists about 240,000 clones, around 88% occurring once. Sequencing was done on a sample of peripheral blood. All receptors derive from a woman under 40 who had recovered from COVID-19. Both conserved end residues are part of each CDR3. Each record gives: J gene, D gene, clone size, V gene, CDR3 protein, CDR3 DNA. D genes are given only for firm matches. Some rows have no size entry. The others give once, few or many, or a class for an expanded clone.

j_gene: TRBJ2-5
d_gene: TRBD2
abundance: -
v_gene: TRBV7-2
CDR3aa: CASSSRLADTQETQYF
CDR3nt: TGTGCCAGCAGCTCTCGACTAGCGGACACCCAAGAGACCCAGTACTTC

j_gene: TRBJ2-1
d_gene: TRBD1
abundance: few
v_gene: TRBV6-1
CDR3aa: CASSEASGQGFAEQFF
CDR3nt: TGTGCCAGCAGTGAAGCCTCGGGACAGGGGTTCGCTGAGCAGTTCTTC

j_gene: TRBJ1-2
d_gene: TRBD1
abundance: once
v_gene: TRBV9
CDR3aa: CASSSQGDRFYGYTF
CDR3nt: TGTGCCAGCAGCTCTCAAGGGGACAGATTTTATGGCTACACCTTC

j_gene: TRBJ1-2
d_gene: -
abundance: -
v_gene: TRBV19
CDR3aa: CASTPGGLRGSYGYTF
CDR3nt: TGTGCCAGTACCCCGGGAGGGCTTAGGGGTTCCTATGGCTACACCTTC

j_gene: TRBJ1-2
d_gene: -
abundance: -
v_gene: TRBV6-1
CDR3aa: CASSEGSSYGYTF
CDR3nt: TGTGCCAGCAGTGAGGGCAGCTCCTATGGCTACACCTTC

j_gene: TRBJ2-3
d_gene: -
abundance: -
v_gene: TRBV7-8
CDR3aa: CASSFGGADTQYF
CDR3nt: TGTGCCAGCAGCTTCGGGGGAGCAGATACGCAGTATTTT

j_gene: TRBJ2-1
d_gene: TRBD2
abundance: -
v_gene: TRBV12-5
CDR3aa: CASGLPGLTTNEQFF
CDR3nt: TGTGCTAGTGGTTTGCCGGGACTAACAACAAATGAGCAGTTCTTC

j_gene: TRBJ2-1
d_gene: -
abundance: -
v_gene: TRBV21-1
CDR3aa: CASTPISGTSVGNEQFF
CDR3nt: TGTGCCAGCACCCCAATTTCCGGGACTAGCGTCGGCAATGAGCAGTTCTTC

j_gene: TRBJ2-3
d_gene: TRBD2
abundance: few
v_gene: TRBV4-1
CDR3aa: CASSQESGGAEVYTQYF
CDR3nt: TGCGCCAGCAGCCAAGAATCCGGGGGGGCTGAAGTGTATACGCAGTATTTT

j_gene: TRBJ2-6
d_gene: -
abundance: -
v_gene: TRBV25-1
CDR3aa: CASTRTGVGANVLTF
CDR3nt: TGTGCCAGCACCCGAACGGGGGTTGGGGCCAACGTCCTGACTTTC

j_gene: TRBJ2-2
d_gene: TRBD2
abundance: -
v_gene: TRBV6-4
CDR3aa: CASSATSSPGTGELFF
CDR3nt: TGTGCCAGCTCAGCGACTAGCTCTCCGGGCACCGGGGAGCTGTTTTTT

j_gene: TRBJ2-1
d_gene: -
abundance: -
v_gene: TRBV4-1
CDR3aa: CASSHPGTTYNEQFF
CDR3nt: TGCGCCAGCAGCCACCCCGGGACAACCTACAATGAGCAGTTCTTC

j_gene: TRBJ2-7
d_gene: TRBD2
abundance: -
v_gene: TRBV3-1/TRBV3-2
CDR3aa: CASGKRGGPEQYF
CDR3nt: TGTGCCAGCGGGAAGCGGGGGGGCCCCGAGCAGTACTTC

j_gene: TRBJ2-1
d_gene: -
abundance: once
v_gene: TRBV6-5
CDR3aa: CASSLYTSGRDEQFF
CDR3nt: TGTGCCAGCAGTTTGTACACTAGTGGGAGAGATGAGCAGTTCTTC

j_gene: TRBJ2-3
d_gene: TRBD2
abundance: -
v_gene: TRBV5-4
CDR3aa: CASSLEGLATDTQYF
CDR3nt: TGTGCCAGCAGCTTGGAAGGACTAGCGACAGATACGCAGTATTTT

j_gene: TRBJ2-3
d_gene: TRBD2
abundance: -
v_gene: TRBV7-9
CDR3aa: CASSLVLAGTDTQYF
CDR3nt: TGTGCCAGCAGCTTAGTACTAGCGGGCACAGATACGCAGTATTTT

j_gene: TRBJ2-7
d_gene: -
abundance: -
v_gene: TRBV5-1
CDR3aa: CASSPGLSYEQYF
CDR3nt: TGCGCCAGCAGCCCGGGATTGAGTTACGAGCAGTACTTC

j_gene: TRBJ1-2
d_gene: -
abundance: -
v_gene: TRBV12-3/TRBV12-4
CDR3aa: CASSNDSPYGYTF
CDR3nt: TGTGCCAGCAGCAATGACAGCCCCTATGGCTACACCTTC

j_gene: TRBJ1-2
d_gene: -
abundance: -
v_gene: TRBV24-1
CDR3aa: CATSDSRQILNYGYTF
CDR3nt: TGTGCCACCAGTGATTCTCGACAGATCCTTAACTATGGCTACACCTTC

j_gene: TRBJ2-2
d_gene: TRBD1
abundance: -
v_gene: TRBV2
CDR3aa: CASSGTGAVTGELFF
CDR3nt: TGTGCCAGCAGTGGGACAGGGGCGGTCACCGGGGAGCTGTTTTTT

j_gene: TRBJ2-7
d_gene: TRBD2
abundance: -
v_gene: TRBV12-3/TRBV12-4
CDR3aa: CASRGGYSEQYF
CDR3nt: TGTGCCAGCAGGGGAGGGTATTCCGAGCAGTACTTC

j_gene: TRBJ2-7
d_gene: TRBD1
abundance: -
v_gene: TRBV4-3
CDR3aa: CASSQGQGMSYEQYF
CDR3nt: TGCGCCAGCAGCCAAGGACAGGGTATGTCCTACGAGCAGTACTTC

j_gene: TRBJ1-1
d_gene: -
abundance: -
v_gene: TRBV3-1/TRBV3-2
CDR3aa: CASSQVPREGTEAFF
CDR3nt: TGTGCCAGCAGCCAAGTACCTAGGGAGGGGACTGAAGCTTTCTTT

j_gene: TRBJ2-3
d_gene: -
abundance: -
v_gene: TRBV12-3/TRBV12-4
CDR3aa: CASRGTSSDTQYF
CDR3nt: TGTGCCAGCAGAGGGACATCGTCAGATACGCAGTATTTT

j_gene: TRBJ1-3
d_gene: -
abundance: -
v_gene: TRBV7-6
CDR3aa: CASSKGVLGSGNTIYF
CDR3nt: TGTGCCAGCAGCAAGGGGGTCCTCGGCTCTGGAAACACCATATATTTT

j_gene: TRBJ1-1
d_gene: -
abundance: -
v_gene: TRBV19
CDR3aa: CASTYILGGAANTEAFF
CDR3nt: TGTGCCAGTACCTACATCTTGGGGGGGGCAGCGAACACTGAAGCTTTCTTT

j_gene: TRBJ2-1
d_gene: TRBD2
abundance: -
v_gene: TRBV5-1
CDR3aa: CASSHGGAGAYNEQFF
CDR3nt: TGCGCCAGCAGCCACGGGGGGGCCGGGGCCTACAATGAGCAGTTCTTC

j_gene: TRBJ2-1
d_gene: -
abundance: -
v_gene: TRBV5-4
CDR3aa: CASSWGGGYNEQFF
CDR3nt: TGTGCCAGCAGCTGGGGTGGAGGATACAATGAGCAGTTCTTC

j_gene: TRBJ1-5
d_gene: -
abundance: -
v_gene: TRBV6-1
CDR3aa: CASSEIGVSNQPQHF
CDR3nt: TGTGCCAGCAGTGAGATCGGGGTGAGCAATCAGCCCCAGCATTTT

j_gene: TRBJ1-2
d_gene: -
abundance: -
v_gene: TRBV2
CDR3aa: CASSALNYGYTF
CDR3nt: TGTGCCAGCAGTGCGTTGAACTATGGCTACACCTTC

j_gene: TRBJ2-2
d_gene: -
abundance: -
v_gene: TRBV6-5
CDR3aa: CASSRVEDTGELFF
CDR3nt: TGTGCCAGCAGTCGGGTTGAGGACACCGGGGAGCTGTTTTTT

j_gene: TRBJ2-7
d_gene: TRBD2
abundance: once
v_gene: TRBV3-1/TRBV3-2
CDR3aa: CASSQDYLAGKEQYF
CDR3nt: TGTGCCAGCAGCCAAGATTACCTAGCGGGGAAGGAGCAGTACTTC

j_gene: TRBJ1-4
d_gene: -
abundance: -
v_gene: TRBV3-1/TRBV3-2
CDR3aa: CASSQEGGKLFF
CDR3nt: TGTGCCAGCAGCCAAGAGGGCGGGAAACTGTTTTTT

j_gene: TRBJ2-1
d_gene: TRBD2
abundance: -
v_gene: TRBV3-1/TRBV3-2
CDR3aa: CASSQRLAGLVEQFF
CDR3nt: TGTGCCAGCAGCCAAAGACTAGCGGGGTTGGTTGAGCAGTTCTTC

j_gene: TRBJ1-1
d_gene: TRBD1
abundance: -
v_gene: TRBV3-1/TRBV3-2
CDR3aa: CASSLDRGGSEAFF
CDR3nt: TGTGCCAGCAGCCTCGACAGGGGCGGGTCTGAAGCTTTCTTT

j_gene: TRBJ2-2
d_gene: -
abundance: -
v_gene: TRBV7-6
CDR3aa: CASSPSGYGELFF
CDR3nt: TGTGCCAGCAGCCCCAGCGGTTACGGGGAGCTGTTTTTT

j_gene: TRBJ2-1
d_gene: TRBD2
abundance: once
v_gene: TRBV10-3
CDR3aa: CAISDQLSGGAGNEQFF
CDR3nt: TGTGCCATCAGTGACCAGCTTTCCGGGGGGGCCGGCAATGAGCAGTTCTTC

j_gene: TRBJ2-3
d_gene: -
abundance: -
v_gene: TRBV5-1
CDR3aa: CASSLRGGVTTDTQYF
CDR3nt: TGCGCCAGCAGCTTGAGGGGCGGGGTTACCACAGATACGCAGTATTTT

j_gene: TRBJ1-1
d_gene: TRBD1
abundance: -
v_gene: TRBV19
CDR3aa: CASSKPGTGGASIMNTEAFF
CDR3nt: TGTGCCAGTAGTAAACCCGGGACAGGGGGCGCGTCAATCATGAACACTGAAGCTTTCTTT

j_gene: TRBJ2-3
d_gene: TRBD1
abundance: -
v_gene: TRBV5-4
CDR3aa: CATQESSGQGWDTQYF
CDR3nt: TGTGCCACCCAGGAGAGTTCGGGACAGGGGTGGGATACGCAGTATTTT

j_gene: TRBJ1-5
d_gene: -
abundance: once
v_gene: TRBV19
CDR3aa: CASSIWGRDQPQHF
CDR3nt: TGTGCCAGTAGTATTTGGGGGAGGGATCAGCCCCAGCATTTT

j_gene: TRBJ1-1
d_gene: -
abundance: -
v_gene: TRBV18
CDR3aa: CASSPEQTANTEAFF
CDR3nt: TGTGCCAGCTCACCGGAGCAGACGGCAAACACTGAAGCTTTCTTT

j_gene: TRBJ2-5
d_gene: TRBD2
abundance: -
v_gene: TRBV2
CDR3aa: CASSGGLLAGGLVETQYF
CDR3nt: TGTGCCAGCAGTGGGGGCTTGTTAGCGGGGGGCCTAGTGGAGACCCAGTACTTC

j_gene: TRBJ2-1
d_gene: -
abundance: -
v_gene: TRBV20-1
CDR3aa: CSASNGLLNYNEQFF
CDR3nt: TGCAGTGCTAGTAACGGACTACTCAACTACAATGAGCAGTTCTTC

j_gene: TRBJ2-7
d_gene: -
abundance: -
v_gene: TRBV12-3/TRBV12-4
CDR3aa: CASSLSYYEQYF
CDR3nt: TGTGCCAGCAGTTTGAGCTACTACGAGCAGTACTTC

j_gene: TRBJ2-5
d_gene: -
abundance: -
v_gene: TRBV10-2
CDR3aa: CASSTPTRIQETQYF
CDR3nt: TGCGCCAGCTCTACTCCGACACGGATACAAGAGACCCAGTACTTC

j_gene: TRBJ2-5
d_gene: TRBD1
abundance: -
v_gene: TRBV6-1
CDR3aa: CASSEEATGGFVETQYF
CDR3nt: TGTGCCAGCAGTGAAGAAGCGACAGGGGGGTTTGTAGAGACCCAGTACTTC

j_gene: TRBJ2-1
d_gene: TRBD2
abundance: -
v_gene: TRBV5-5
CDR3aa: CASSPGTSGNNEQFF
CDR3nt: TGTGCCAGCAGCCCTGGGACTAGCGGGAACAATGAGCAGTTCTTC

j_gene: TRBJ2-3
d_gene: TRBD2
abundance: -
v_gene: TRBV24-1
CDR3aa: CATSAGGASGDTQYF
CDR3nt: TGTGCCACCAGTGCCGGGGGGGCTAGCGGGGATACGCAGTATTTT

j_gene: TRBJ1-1
d_gene: -
abundance: -
v_gene: TRBV4-1
CDR3aa: CASSQGLGEREAFF
CDR3nt: TGCGCCAGCAGCCAAGGACTCGGGGAGCGTGAAGCTTTCTTT

j_gene: TRBJ2-5
d_gene: -
abundance: -
v_gene: TRBV2
CDR3aa: CASSQTQETQYF
CDR3nt: TGTGCCAGCAGCCAGACTCAAGAGACCCAGTACTTC

j_gene: TRBJ2-3
d_gene: -
abundance: -
v_gene: TRBV7-3
CDR3aa: CASSPGTTDTQYF
CDR3nt: TGTGCCAGCAGCCCGGGGACAACAGATACGCAGTATTTT

j_gene: TRBJ2-2
d_gene: TRBD2
abundance: -
v_gene: TRBV11-2
CDR3aa: CASSFDGGGTWTGELFF
CDR3nt: TGTGCCAGCAGCTTTGACGGCGGGGGGACTTGGACCGGGGAGCTGTTTTTT

j_gene: TRBJ1-4
d_gene: -
abundance: -
v_gene: TRBV15
CDR3aa: CATRGRRTAAEKLFF
CDR3nt: TGTGCCACCAGGGGGAGGAGGACCGCGGCTGAAAAACTGTTTTTT

j_gene: TRBJ1-3
d_gene: -
abundance: -
v_gene: TRBV6-5
CDR3aa: CASSFQGYSGNTIYF
CDR3nt: TGTGCCAGCAGTTTTCAGGGATACTCTGGAAACACCATATATTTT

j_gene: TRBJ2-4
d_gene: TRBD2
abundance: -
v_gene: TRBV16
CDR3aa: CASSHQRGGADSAKNIQYF
CDR3nt: TGTGCCAGCAGCCATCAACGCGGGGGGGCCGACTCAGCCAAAAACATTCAGTACTTC